Shown below are 15 T cell receptor beta chains from a single sample sequenced in a study of shared clonotypes between healthy human individuals. In the naive CD8 group, cells lacked CD45RO and were positively selected for CCR7, so terminally differentiated effector memory CD45RA+ cells were left out. Assay: immunoSEQ multiplex PCR; the TCRdb copy retains only in-frame clones and omits some. The table lists approximately 840,000 clones, about 96% of them singletons. Sequencing was performed on naive CD8+ T cells sorted from blood. The receptors derive from a man aged 25-45 years in good health.

The chain joins TRBV7-8 to TRBJ2-5, with 9 bases identical to TRBD1. The CDR3 has 15 amino acids. J gave up 1 base and V 5 bases, and 5 bases lay outside the gene matches. CDR1 is SGHVS and CDR2 is FQNEAQ in the germline V gene. CDR3 protein: CASSPVTGGQETQYF. The CDR3 DNA follows: TGTGCCAGCAGCCCGGTGACAGGGGGCCAAGAGACCCAGTACTTC.

This sequence joins TRBV5-1 and TRBJ1-2, with D possibly being TRBD1 (5 bases). V shed 0 bases and J shed 7 bases, with 7 bases lying between them. Germline values: CDR1 SGHRS, CDR2 YFSETQ. This CDR3 contains 12 residues. The DNA of the CDR3 is TGCGCCAGCAGCTTGGGACAGACTGGCTACACCTTC. Translation gives CASSLGQTGYTF. The full variable domain, in which reference TRBV5-1 and TRBJ1-2 provide the parts outside the CDR3, is KAGVTQTPRYLIKTRGQQVTLSCSPISGHRSVSWYQQTPGQGLQFLFEYFSETQRNKGNFPGRFSGRQFSNSRSEMNVSTLELGDSALYLCASSLGQTGYTFGSGTRLTVV.

CDR3 loop: CASMLGRRYYNEQFF. CDR3 coding DNA: TGTGCCAGCATGTTGGGACGGAGGTATTACAATGAGCAGTTCTTC. This rearrangement joins TRBV28 to TRBJ2-1; the D call may be TRBD1 or TRBD2 (5 bases each). This CDR3 contains 15 residues. The V and J ends lost 7 bases and 4 bases respectively, with 17 bases between them. Germline V gene lookup returns CDR1 MDHEN and CDR2 SYDVKM.

The rearrangement joins TRBV18 to TRBJ2-5; TRBD2 matches at 8 bases. Trimming at V came to 3 bases and at J to 5 bases, leaving 14 bases not matched to a gene. The CDR3 totals 17 residues. Germline lookup yields CDR1 KGHSH and CDR2 LQKENI. This chain's CDR3 is CASSPLPTSGSGETQYF. CDR3 sequence (DNA): TGTGCCAGCTCACCCCTCCCAACCAGCGGGAGTGGTGAGACCCAGTACTTC.

The chain combines TRBV6-1 with TRBJ2-7; 8 bases fit TRBD1. The J segment lost 0 bases and the V segment lost 7 bases, leaving 5 bases of the junction unmatched. Germline V gives CDR1 MNHNS, CDR2 SASEGT. This CDR3 has 14 residues. Here the CDR3 reads CASMLQGVSYEQYF. CDR3 sequence (DNA): TGTGCCAGCATGCTACAGGGGGTCTCCTACGAGCAGTACTTC.

The CDR3 sequence is CATSRFPGQTSKNIQYF. CDR3 sequence (DNA): TGTGCCACCAGCAGATTTCCAGGCCAAACCTCCAAAAACATTCAGTACTTC. The chain employs TRBV15 and TRBJ2-4; D ambiguous. The CDR3 is 17 amino acids. The ends were cut back, 2 bases at V and 2 bases at J, with 16 bases in the middle. Germline CDR1 and CDR2: LNHNV and YYDKDF (reference sequence).

The CDR3 DNA is TGCGCCAGCAGCTTGGATCCGGGACAGGGGGTGATTTTTTCGGACGAGCAGTACTTC. Its translation: CASSLDPGQGVIFSDEQYF. The chain recombines TRBV5-1 with TRBJ2-7; 11 bases line up with TRBD1. J gave up 5 bases and V 0 bases, and 16 bases lay outside the gene matches. Germline CDR1 and CDR2: SGHRS and YFSETQ. The CDR3 loop spans 19 amino acids.

The genes are TRBV29-1 and TRBJ2-3; D not certain. V lost 3 bases, J lost 2 bases, and 12 bases lay in between. The germline gives CDR1 SQVTM, CDR2 ANQGSEA. The CDR3 is made up of 14 amino acids. The CDR3 DNA sequence: TGCAGCGTTGAGGATGGGTCCTCCACAGATACGCAGTATTTT. Translation gives CSVEDGSSTDTQYF.

The rearrangement links TRBV5-1 to TRBJ2-7; no reliable D call. The V and J ends lost 1 base and 2 bases respectively, with 10 bases between them. Germline CDR1 reads SGHRS; CDR2 reads YFSETQ. The CDR3 spans 14 residues. CDR3 nucleotide sequence: TGCGCCAGCAGCTTGAGAACTCACCCCTACGAGCAGTACTTC. It is translated as CASSLRTHPYEQYF.

J is TRBJ2-7 and V is TRBV9, with D tentatively TRBD2 (6 bases). V dropped 0 bases and J dropped 2 bases, with 12 bases sitting between them. The CDR3 length is 15 residues. Germline CDR1 SGDLS, CDR2 YYNGEE. The CDR3 sequence: CASSVEAGFTYEQYF. The CDR3 DNA follows: TGTGCCAGCAGCGTAGAGGCGGGATTTACCTACGAGCAGTACTTC.

The V gene is TRBV11-3, the J gene TRBJ2-2; 8 nucleotides agree with TRBD1. The CDR3 has 15 residues. From germline, CDR1 is SGHNT and CDR2 YENEEA. V shed 5 bases, J shed 1 base, and the junction held 3 bases outside the gene matches. The DNA for the CDR3 is TGTGCCAGCAGCCCGGACAGGGTGAACACCGGGGAGCTGTTTTTT. This sequence encodes CASSPDRVNTGELFF.

The chain links TRBV7-9 to TRBJ1-2; D remains unclear. Per the germline V gene, CDR1 is SEHNR and CDR2 is FQNEAQ (reference sequence). V gave up 1 base and J gave up 2 bases, with 11 bases separating them. The CDR3 is 15 amino acids. For the CDR3, the DNA is TGTGCCAGCAGCTTAGATTTAACAGAGAACTATGGCTACACCTTC. It encodes CASSLDLTENYGYTF.

The rearrangement joins TRBV7-9 to TRBJ1-2; 7 nucleotides match TRBD1. V was pared by 1 base and J by 5 bases, with 4 bases of the junction left unmatched. There are 14 residues in the CDR3. Per the germline V gene, CDR1 is SEHNR and CDR2 is FQNEAQ (reference sequence). CDR3 DNA sequence: TGTGCCAGCAGCTTAGTAGGGACAGAGTATGGCTACACCTTC. Its protein is CASSLVGTEYGYTF.

The V and J genes are TRBV21-1 and TRBJ1-6. TRBV21-1 is a pseudogene segment. This CDR3 contains 17 residues. This chain's CDR3 is CASSTTLHIHHNSPLHF. CDR3 nucleotide sequence: TGTGCCAGCAGCACTACCTTACACATACATCATAATTCACCCCTCCACTTT.

The chain has TRBV29-1 and TRBJ2-1; 7 nucleotides match TRBD2. The V segment lost 4 bases and the J segment 5 bases; nucleotides outside the gene matches: 14. The CDR3 sequence is 16 residues long. Germline CDR1 is SQVTM and CDR2 is ANQGSEA. The CDR3: CSVGSIRGRADNEQFF. CDR3 DNA sequence: TGCAGCGTTGGGTCAATAAGAGGGAGGGCCGACAATGAGCAGTTCTTC.